The 7 T cell receptor beta chains below all came from one sample that was sequenced in a study of response to subunit inactivated influenza vaccine (dated by TCRdb to the late 2010s). Libraries were built with RT-PCR. Reads for this sample came from an Illumina HiSeq 2500. TCRdb trimmed public reads at Q25 via fastp, called clones via MiXCR and kept in-frame beta chains. Duplicate CDR3 protein sequences are folded into a single record with the most common DNA and genes. In this sample the table shows roughly 500,000 distinct CDR3 sequences, 20% to 25% of which occur a single time. The ten largest account for approximately 3% of the sample. This same sample was also part of a study on T cells expressing NK-cell markers. From the second report: TCR beta cDNA libraries were made by 5'RACE template switching that added a universal primer site and unique molecular identifiers.

Here the sequenced sample was CD4+ T cells sorted from PBMCs, taken roughly 12 days after vaccination. These receptors came from a man aged 50 to 60 who received an inactivated influenza vaccine. Donor details come from another sample of the same person, matched by shared clones.

The chain joins TRBV12-3 or TRBV12-4 to TRBJ2-1, with 9 positions matching TRBD2. The CDR3 is 15 amino acids. The V and J ends lost 2 bases and 10 bases, in that order; junction bases with no gene match: 9. In nucleotides, the CDR3 is TGTGCCAGCAGTTTACGCGGGGGGGGTGCTGGGGAGCAGTTCTTC. This encodes CASSLRGGGAGEQFF.

The DNA for the CDR3 is TGCAGTGCCACAACACAGATTGAAGCTTTCTTT. Protein: CSATTQIEAFF. The J gene is TRBJ1-1, the V gene TRBV20-1, with unresolved D. Germline-derived CDR1 and CDR2 are DFQATT and SNEGSKA (reference sequence). The CDR3 covers 11 residues. The V gene lost 6 bases and the J gene lost 7 bases, with 12 bases spanning the gap.

The chain links TRBV1 to TRBJ2-3; whether TRBD1, the table's D call, matches the DNA was not checked. TRBV1 is labeled a pseudogene. CDR3 length: 17 residues. The CDR3 DNA reads as TGCACCAGCAGCCAAGCGCGGGGGACAGGCCTAAAAGATACGCAGTATTTT. As protein: CTSSQARGTGLKDTQYF.

The rearrangement joins TRBV15 to TRBJ2-1; 8 positions agree with TRBD1. The germline V gene encodes CDR1 LNHNV and CDR2 YYDKDF (reference sequence). Trimming at V came to 6 bases and at J to 7 bases, leaving 2 bases not matched to a gene. The CDR3 loop spans 12 amino acids. The CDR3 sequence: CATSYRGNEQFF. CDR3 DNA: TGTGCCACCAGTTACAGGGGGAATGAGCAGTTCTTC.

V is TRBV12-3 or TRBV12-4 and J is TRBJ2-3; D ambiguous. V shed 8 bases and J shed 0 bases, with 12 bases lying between them. The CDR3 extends over 14 amino acids. The chain's CDR3 is CASRGRSSTDTQYF. The CDR3 region has the DNA TGTGCCAGCCGCGGACGCAGTAGCACAGATACGCAGTATTTT.

The chain is built from TRBV7-9 and TRBJ2-3; possible D gene TRBD2, 6 bases. Germline CDR1 reads SEHNR; CDR2 reads FQNEAQ (reference sequence). This CDR3 is 15 amino acids long. The V end was cut by 6 bases, the J end by 3 bases, with 16 bases between. This CDR3 is CASSMGGGVTDTQYF. The CDR3 DNA sequence: TGTGCCAGCAGTATGGGTGGCGGGGTGACAGATACGCAGTATTTT.

This sequence joins TRBV28 and TRBJ2-2; 9 positions agree with TRBD2. The CDR3 totals 15 residues. V was pared by 8 bases and J by 3 bases, with 7 bases of the junction left unmatched. In germline, CDR1 is MDHEN, CDR2 SYDVKM. CDR3 protein: CASGGGAGDTGELFF. The DNA for the CDR3 is TGTGCCAGCGGCGGGGGGGCGGGAGACACCGGGGAGCTGTTTTTT. Variable domain in full (rest from reference TRBV28 and TRBJ2-2): DVKVTQSSRYLVKRTGEKVFLECVQDMDHENMFWYRQDPGLGLRLIYFSYDVKMKEKGDIPEGYSVSREKKERFSLILESASTNQTSMYLCASGGGAGDTGELFFGEGSRLTVL.